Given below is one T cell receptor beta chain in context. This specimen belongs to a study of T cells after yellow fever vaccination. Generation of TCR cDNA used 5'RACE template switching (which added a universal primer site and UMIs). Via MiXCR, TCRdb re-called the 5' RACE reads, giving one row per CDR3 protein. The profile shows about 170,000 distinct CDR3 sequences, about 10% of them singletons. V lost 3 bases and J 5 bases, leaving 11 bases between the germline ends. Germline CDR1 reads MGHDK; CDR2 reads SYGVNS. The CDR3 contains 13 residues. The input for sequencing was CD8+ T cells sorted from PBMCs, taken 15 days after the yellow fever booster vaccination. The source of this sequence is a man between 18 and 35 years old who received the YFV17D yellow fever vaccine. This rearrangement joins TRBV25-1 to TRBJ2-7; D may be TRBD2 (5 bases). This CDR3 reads CASSDTGRDEQYF. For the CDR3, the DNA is TGTGCCAGCAGTGATACGGGAAGAGACGAGCAGTACTTC.